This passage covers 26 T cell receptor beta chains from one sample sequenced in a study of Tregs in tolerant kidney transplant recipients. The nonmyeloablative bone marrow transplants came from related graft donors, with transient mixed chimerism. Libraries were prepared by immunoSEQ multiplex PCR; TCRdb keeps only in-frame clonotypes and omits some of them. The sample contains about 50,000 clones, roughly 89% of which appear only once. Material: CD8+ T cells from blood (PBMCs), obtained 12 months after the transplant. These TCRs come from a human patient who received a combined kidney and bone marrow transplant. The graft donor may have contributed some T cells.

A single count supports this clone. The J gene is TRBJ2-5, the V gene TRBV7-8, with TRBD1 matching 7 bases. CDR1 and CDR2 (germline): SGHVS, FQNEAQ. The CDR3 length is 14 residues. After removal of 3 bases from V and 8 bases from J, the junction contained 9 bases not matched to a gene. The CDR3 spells CASSFNQGEHTQYF. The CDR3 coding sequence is TGTGCCAGCAGCTTTAATCAGGGGGAGCACACCCAGTACTTC. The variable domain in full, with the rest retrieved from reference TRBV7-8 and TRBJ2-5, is GAGVSQSPRYKVAKRGQDVALRCDPISGHVSLFWYQQALGQGPEFLTYFQNEAQLDKSGLPSDRFFAERPEGSVSTLKIQRTQQEDSAVYLCASSFNQGEHTQYFGPGTRLLVL.

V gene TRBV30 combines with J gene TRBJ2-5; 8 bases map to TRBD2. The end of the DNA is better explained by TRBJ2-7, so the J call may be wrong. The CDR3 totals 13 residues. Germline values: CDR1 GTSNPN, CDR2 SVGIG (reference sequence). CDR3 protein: CAWKLAGVYEQYF. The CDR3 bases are TGTGCCTGGAAGCTAGCGGGCGTCTACGAGCAGTACTTC.

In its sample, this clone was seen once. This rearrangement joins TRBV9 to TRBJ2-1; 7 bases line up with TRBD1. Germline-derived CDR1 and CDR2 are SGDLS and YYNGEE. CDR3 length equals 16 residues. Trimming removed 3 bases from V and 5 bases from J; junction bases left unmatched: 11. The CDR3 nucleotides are TGTGCCAGCAGCGACCCAGCAGGGGGTCGGGACAATGAGCAGTTCTTC. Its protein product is CASSDPAGGRDNEQFF.

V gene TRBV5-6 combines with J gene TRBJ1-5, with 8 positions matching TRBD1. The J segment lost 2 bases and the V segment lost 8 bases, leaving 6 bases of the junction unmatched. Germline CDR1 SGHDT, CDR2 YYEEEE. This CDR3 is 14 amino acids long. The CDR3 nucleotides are TGTGCCAGTGAACCGGGACAGGGCAATCAGCCCCAGCATTTT. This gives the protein CASEPGQGNQPQHF.

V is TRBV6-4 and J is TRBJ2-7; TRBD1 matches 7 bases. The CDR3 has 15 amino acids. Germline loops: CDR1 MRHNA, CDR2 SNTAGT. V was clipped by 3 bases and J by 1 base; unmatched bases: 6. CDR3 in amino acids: CASSDKGQFSYEQYF. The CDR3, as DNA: TGTGCCAGCAGTGATAAGGGACAGTTTTCCTACGAGCAGTACTTC.

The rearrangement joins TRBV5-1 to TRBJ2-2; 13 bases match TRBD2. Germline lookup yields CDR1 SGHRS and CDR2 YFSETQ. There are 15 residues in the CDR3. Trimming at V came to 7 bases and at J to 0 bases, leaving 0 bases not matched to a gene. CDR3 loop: CASGTSGANTGELFF. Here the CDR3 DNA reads TGCGCCAGCGGGACTAGCGGGGCGAACACCGGGGAGCTGTTTTTT. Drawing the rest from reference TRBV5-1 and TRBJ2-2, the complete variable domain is KAGVTQTPRYLIKTRGQQVTLSCSPISGHRSVSWYQQTPGQGLQFLFEYFSETQRNKGNFPGRFSGRQFSNSRSEMNVSTLELGDSALYLCASGTSGANTGELFFGEGSRLTVL.

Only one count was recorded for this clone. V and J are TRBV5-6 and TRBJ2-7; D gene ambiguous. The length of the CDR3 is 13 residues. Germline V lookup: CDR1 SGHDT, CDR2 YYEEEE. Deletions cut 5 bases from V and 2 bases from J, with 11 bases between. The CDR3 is CASSPSPAYEQYF. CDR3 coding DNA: TGTGCCAGCAGTCCTTCTCCCGCCTACGAGCAGTACTTC.

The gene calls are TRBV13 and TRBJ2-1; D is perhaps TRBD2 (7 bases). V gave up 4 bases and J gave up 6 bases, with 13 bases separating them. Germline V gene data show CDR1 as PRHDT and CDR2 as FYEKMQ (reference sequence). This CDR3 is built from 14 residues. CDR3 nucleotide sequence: TGTGCCAGCAGCTATAGGGGGGGGCCCAATGAGCAGTTCTTC. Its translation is CASSYRGGPNEQFF.

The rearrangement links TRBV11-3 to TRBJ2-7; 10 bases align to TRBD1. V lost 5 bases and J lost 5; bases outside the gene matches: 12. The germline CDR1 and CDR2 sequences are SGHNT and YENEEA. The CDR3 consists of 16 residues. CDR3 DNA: TGTGCCAGCAGCCTCACCTTCGGGACAGGGGTCCACGAGCAGTACTTC. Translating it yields CASSLTFGTGVHEQYF.

The CDR3 DNA follows: TGTGCCAGCAGCTTAGGGACCGAAAGGAGGCCTGAAGCTTTCTTT. Its protein is CASSLGTERRPEAFF. The J gene is TRBJ1-1, the V gene TRBV7-2, with D hard to call. Germline loops: CDR1 SGHTA, CDR2 FQGNSA. This CDR3 has 15 residues. The V gene lost 1 base and the J gene lost 6 bases, with 15 bases spanning the gap.

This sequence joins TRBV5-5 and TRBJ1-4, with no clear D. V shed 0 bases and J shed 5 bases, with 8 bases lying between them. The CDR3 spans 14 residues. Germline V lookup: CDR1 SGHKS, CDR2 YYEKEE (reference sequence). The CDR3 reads CASSLAGKNEKLFF. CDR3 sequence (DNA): TGTGCCAGCAGCTTGGCGGGAAAGAATGAAAAACTGTTTTTT.

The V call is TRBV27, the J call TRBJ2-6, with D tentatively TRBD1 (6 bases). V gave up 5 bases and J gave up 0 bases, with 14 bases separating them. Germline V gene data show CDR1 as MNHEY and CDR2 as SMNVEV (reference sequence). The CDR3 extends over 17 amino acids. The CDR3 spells CASSHLDSRSGANVLTF. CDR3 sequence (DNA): TGTGCCAGCAGTCATCTGGACAGCCGCTCTGGGGCCAACGTCCTGACTTTC.

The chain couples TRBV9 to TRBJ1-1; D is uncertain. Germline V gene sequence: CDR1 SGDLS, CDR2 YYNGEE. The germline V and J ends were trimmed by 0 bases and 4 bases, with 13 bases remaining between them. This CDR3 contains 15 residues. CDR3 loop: CASSVEGERFTEAFF. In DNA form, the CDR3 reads TGTGCCAGCAGCGTAGAGGGTGAGCGGTTCACTGAAGCTTTCTTT. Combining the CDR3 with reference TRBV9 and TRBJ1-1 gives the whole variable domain DSGVTQTPKHLITATGQRVTLRCSPRSGDLSVYWYQQSLDQGLQFLIQYYNGEERAKGNILERFSAQQFPDLHSELNLSSLELGDSALYFCASSVEGERFTEAFFGQGTRLTVV.

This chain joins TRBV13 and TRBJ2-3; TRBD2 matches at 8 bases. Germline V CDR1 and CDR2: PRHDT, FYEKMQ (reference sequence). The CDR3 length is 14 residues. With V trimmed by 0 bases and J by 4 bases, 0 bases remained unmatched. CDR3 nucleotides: TGTGCCAGCAGCTTAGGGCGGGAGGCAGATACGCAGTATTTT. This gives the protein CASSLGREADTQYF.

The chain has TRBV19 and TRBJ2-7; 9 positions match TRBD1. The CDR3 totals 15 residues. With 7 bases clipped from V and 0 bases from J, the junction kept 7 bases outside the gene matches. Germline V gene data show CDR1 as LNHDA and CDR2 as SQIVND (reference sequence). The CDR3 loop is CASTPGTGTSYEQYF. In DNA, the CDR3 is TGTGCCAGTACCCCCGGGACAGGGACCTCCTACGAGCAGTACTTC.

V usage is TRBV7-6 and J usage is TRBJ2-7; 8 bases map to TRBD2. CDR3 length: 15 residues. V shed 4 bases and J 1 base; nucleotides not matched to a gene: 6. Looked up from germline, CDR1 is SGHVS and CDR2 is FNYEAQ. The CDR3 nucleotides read TGTGCCAGCAGCTCCGGACTAGCTGGTTCCTACGAGCAGTACTTC. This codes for CASSSGLAGSYEQYF. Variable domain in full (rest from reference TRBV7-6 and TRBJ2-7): GAGVSQSPRYKVTKRGQDVALRCDPISGHVSLYWYRQALGQGPEFLTYFNYEAQQDKSGLPNDRFSAERPEGSISTLTIQRTEQRDSAMYRCASSSGLAGSYEQYFGPGTRLTVT.

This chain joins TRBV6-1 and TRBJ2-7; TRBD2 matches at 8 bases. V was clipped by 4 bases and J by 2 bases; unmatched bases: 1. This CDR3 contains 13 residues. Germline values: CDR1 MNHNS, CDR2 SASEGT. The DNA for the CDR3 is TGTGCCAGCAGTGTGGGACTAGCCTACGAGCAGTACTTC. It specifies CASSVGLAYEQYF.

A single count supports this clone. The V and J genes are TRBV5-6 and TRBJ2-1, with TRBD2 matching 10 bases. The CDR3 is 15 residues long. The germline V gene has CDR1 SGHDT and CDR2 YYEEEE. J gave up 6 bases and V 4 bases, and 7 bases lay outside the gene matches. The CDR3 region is CASSHVLAGVNEQFF. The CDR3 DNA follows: TGTGCCAGCAGCCATGTCCTAGCGGGAGTCAATGAGCAGTTCTTC.

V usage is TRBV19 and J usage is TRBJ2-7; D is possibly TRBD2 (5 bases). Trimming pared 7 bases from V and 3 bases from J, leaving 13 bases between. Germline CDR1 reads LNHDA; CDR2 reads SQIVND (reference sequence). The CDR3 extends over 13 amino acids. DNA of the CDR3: TGTGCCAGTACTGGGAGACCTAACTACGAGCAGTACTTC. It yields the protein CASTGRPNYEQYF.

As DNA, the CDR3 is TGTGCCAGCTCCCCATTCTATACTAGCGGGAGTTTGGCAGATACGCAGTATTTT. Translation gives CASSPFYTSGSLADTQYF. This chain joins TRBV18 and TRBJ2-3; 11 nucleotides agree with TRBD2. Germline V CDR1 and CDR2: KGHSH, LQKENI. This CDR3 comprises 18 residues. V lost 6 bases to trimming and J lost 4 bases; unmatched junction nucleotides: 15.

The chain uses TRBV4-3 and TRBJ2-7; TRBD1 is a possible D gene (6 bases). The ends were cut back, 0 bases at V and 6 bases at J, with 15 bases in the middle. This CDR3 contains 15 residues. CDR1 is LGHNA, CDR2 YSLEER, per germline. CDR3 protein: CASSQDTGQWAEQYF. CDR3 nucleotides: TGCGCCAGCAGCCAAGATACTGGACAGTGGGCCGAGCAGTACTTC.

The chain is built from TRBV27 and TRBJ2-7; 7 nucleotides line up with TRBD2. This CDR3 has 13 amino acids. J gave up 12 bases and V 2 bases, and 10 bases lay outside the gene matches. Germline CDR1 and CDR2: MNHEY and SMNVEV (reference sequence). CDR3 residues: CASSLVGGAGPYF. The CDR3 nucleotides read TGTGCCAGCAGTTTAGTGGGGGGAGCGGGACCGTACTTC.

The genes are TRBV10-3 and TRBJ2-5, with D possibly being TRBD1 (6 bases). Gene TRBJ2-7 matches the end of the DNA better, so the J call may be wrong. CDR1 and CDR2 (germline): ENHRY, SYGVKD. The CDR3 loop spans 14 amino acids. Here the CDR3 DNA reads TGTGCCATCAGTAGTACCGGGACAAGGGGCGAGCAGTACTTC. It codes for CAISSTGTRGEQYF.

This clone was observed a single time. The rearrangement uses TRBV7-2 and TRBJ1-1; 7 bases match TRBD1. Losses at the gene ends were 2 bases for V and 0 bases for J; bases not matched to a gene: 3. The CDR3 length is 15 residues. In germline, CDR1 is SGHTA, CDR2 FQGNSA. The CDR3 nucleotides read TGTGCCAGCAGCTTACGGGACAGCTTGAACACTGAAGCTTTCTTT. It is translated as CASSLRDSLNTEAFF.

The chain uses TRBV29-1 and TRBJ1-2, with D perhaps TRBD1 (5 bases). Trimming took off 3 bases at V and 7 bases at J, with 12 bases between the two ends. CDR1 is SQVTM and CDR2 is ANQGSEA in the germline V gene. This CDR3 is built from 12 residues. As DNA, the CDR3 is TGCAGCGTTGACAGGGAGGAAGGTGGCTACACCTTC. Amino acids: CSVDREEGGYTF.

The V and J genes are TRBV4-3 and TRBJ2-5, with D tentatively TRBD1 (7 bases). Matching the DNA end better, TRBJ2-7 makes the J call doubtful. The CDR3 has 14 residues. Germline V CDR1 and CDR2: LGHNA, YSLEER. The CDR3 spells CASSNQGGSYEQYF. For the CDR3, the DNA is TGCGCCAGCAGTAACCAGGGGGGCTCCTACGAGCAGTACTTC.